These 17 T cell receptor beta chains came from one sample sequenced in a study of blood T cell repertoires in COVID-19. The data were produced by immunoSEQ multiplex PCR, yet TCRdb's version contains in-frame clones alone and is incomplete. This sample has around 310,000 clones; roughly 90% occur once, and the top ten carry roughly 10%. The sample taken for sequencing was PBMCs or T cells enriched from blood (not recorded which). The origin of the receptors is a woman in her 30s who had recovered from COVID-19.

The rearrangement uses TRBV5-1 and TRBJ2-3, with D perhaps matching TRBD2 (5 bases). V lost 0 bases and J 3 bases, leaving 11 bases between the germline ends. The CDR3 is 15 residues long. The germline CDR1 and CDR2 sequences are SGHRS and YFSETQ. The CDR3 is CASSLDGVLTDTQYF. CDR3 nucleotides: TGCGCCAGCAGCTTGGACGGGGTTTTAACAGATACGCAGTATTTT.

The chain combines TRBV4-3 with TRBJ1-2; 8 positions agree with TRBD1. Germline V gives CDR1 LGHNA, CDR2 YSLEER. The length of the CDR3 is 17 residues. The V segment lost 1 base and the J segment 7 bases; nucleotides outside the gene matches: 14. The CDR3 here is CASSQGRQGPWSGGYTF. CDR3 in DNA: TGCGCCAGCAGCCAAGGCCGACAGGGGCCTTGGTCGGGTGGCTACACCTTC.

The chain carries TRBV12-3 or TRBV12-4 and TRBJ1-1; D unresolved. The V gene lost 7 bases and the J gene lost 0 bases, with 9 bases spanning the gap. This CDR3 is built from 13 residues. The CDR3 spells CASKLRVNTEAFF. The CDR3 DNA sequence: TGTGCCAGCAAGTTGAGAGTGAACACTGAAGCTTTCTTT.

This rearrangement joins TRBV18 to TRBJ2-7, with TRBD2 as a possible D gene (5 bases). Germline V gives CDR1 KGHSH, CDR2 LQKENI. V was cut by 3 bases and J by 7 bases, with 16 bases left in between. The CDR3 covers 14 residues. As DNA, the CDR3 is TGTGCCAGCTCACCGCCATCCCCCGGCGGGGAGCAGTACTTC. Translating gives CASSPPSPGGEQYF.

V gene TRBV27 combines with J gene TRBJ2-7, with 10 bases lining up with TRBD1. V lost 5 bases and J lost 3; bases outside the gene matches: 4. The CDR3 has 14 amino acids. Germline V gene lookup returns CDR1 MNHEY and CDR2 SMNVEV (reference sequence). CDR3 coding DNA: TGTGCCAGCAGTCTCGGACAGGGGGTCTACGAGCAGTACTTC. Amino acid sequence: CASSLGQGVYEQYF.

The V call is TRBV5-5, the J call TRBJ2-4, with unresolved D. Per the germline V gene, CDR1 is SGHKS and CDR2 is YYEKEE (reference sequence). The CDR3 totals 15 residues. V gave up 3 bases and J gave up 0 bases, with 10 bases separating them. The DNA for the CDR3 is TGTGCCAGCAGCTCAAACATGTTAGCCAAAAACATTCAGTACTTC. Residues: CASSSNMLAKNIQYF.

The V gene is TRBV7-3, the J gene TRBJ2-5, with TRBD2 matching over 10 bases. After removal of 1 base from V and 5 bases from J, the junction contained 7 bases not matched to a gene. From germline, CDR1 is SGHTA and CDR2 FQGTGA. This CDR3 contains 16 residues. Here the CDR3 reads CASSLIASGSVETQYF. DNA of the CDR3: TGTGCCAGCAGCTTAATAGCTAGCGGGAGTGTGGAGACCCAGTACTTC.

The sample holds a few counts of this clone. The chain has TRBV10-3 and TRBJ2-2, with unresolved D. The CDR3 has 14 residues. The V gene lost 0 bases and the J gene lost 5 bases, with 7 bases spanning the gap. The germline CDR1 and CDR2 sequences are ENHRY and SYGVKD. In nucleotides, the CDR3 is TGTGCCATCAGTGAGTCGCAGACAACCGGGGAGCTGTTTTTT. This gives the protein CAISESQTTGELFF.

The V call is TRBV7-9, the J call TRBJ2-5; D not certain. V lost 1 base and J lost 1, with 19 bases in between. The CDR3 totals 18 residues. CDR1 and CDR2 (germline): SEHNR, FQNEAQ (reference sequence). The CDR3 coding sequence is TGTGCCAGCAGCTTAGTCGCTATCCATCCGAAACTCCAAGAGACCCAGTACTTC. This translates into CASSLVAIHPKLQETQYF.

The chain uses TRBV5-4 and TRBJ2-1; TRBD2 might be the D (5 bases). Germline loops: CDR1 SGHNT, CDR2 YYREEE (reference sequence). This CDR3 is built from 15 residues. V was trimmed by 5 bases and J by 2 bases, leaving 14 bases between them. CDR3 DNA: TGTGCCAGCAGGATAGTCGGGCGGGCCTACAATGAGCAGTTCTTC. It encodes CASRIVGRAYNEQFF. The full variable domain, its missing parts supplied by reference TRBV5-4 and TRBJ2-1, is ETGVTQSPTHLIKTRGQQVTLRCSSQSGHNTVSWYQQALGQGPQFIFQYYREEENGRGNFPPRFSGLQFPNYSSELNVNALELDDSALYLCASRIVGRAYNEQFFGPGTRLTVL.

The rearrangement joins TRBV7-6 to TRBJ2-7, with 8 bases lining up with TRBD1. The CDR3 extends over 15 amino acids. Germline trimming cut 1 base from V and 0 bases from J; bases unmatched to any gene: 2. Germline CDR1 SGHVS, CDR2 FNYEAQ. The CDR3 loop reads CASSLGQGHSYEQYF. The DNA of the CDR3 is TGTGCCAGCAGCTTAGGACAGGGGCACTCCTACGAGCAGTACTTC.

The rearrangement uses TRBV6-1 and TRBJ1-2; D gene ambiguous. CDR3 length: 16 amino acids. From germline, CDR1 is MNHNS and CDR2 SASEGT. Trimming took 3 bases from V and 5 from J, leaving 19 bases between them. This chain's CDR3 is CASSEQEAENLYGYTF. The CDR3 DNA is TGTGCCAGCAGTGAGCAGGAGGCGGAAAACCTATATGGCTACACCTTC.

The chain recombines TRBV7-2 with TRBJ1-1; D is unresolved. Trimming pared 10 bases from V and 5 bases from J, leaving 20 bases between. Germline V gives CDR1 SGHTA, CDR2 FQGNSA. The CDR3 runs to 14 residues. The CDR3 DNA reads TGTGCCACCCGTCCGAGGGCCCTTGGGACTGAAGCTTTCTTT. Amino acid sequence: CATRPRALGTEAFF.

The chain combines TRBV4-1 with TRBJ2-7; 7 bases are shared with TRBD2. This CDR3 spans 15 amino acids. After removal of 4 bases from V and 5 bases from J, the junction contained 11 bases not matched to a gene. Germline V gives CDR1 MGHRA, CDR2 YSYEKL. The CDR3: CASSRQGEGRNEQYF. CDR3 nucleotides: TGCGCCAGCAGCCGGCAAGGGGAGGGCCGTAACGAGCAGTACTTC.

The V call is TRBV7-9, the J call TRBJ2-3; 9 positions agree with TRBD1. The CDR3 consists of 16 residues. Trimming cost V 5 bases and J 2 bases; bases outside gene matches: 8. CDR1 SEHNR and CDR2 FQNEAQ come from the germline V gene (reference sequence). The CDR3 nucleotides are TGTGCCAGCAGCCCGGCCGGGACAGGGTTCACAGATACGCAGTATTTT. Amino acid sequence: CASSPAGTGFTDTQYF.

CDR3 amino acids: CSVYLVVGGREAFF. CDR3 bases: TGCAGCGTTTATCTAGTTGTGGGGGGGCGAGAAGCTTTCTTT. The J gene is TRBJ1-1, the V gene TRBV29-1, with a possible D match to TRBD1 (6 bases). There are 14 residues in the CDR3. Trimming shortened V by 5 bases and J by 8 bases, and 21 bases separated the two germline ends. CDR1 is SQVTM and CDR2 is ANQGSEA in the germline V gene.

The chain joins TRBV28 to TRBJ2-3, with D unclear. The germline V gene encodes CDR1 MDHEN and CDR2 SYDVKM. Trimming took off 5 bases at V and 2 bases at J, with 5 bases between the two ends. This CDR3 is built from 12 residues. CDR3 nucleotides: TGTGCCAGCAGTGTAGTCACAGATACGCAGTATTTT. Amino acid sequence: CASSVVTDTQYF.